The 11 T cell receptor beta chains below come from one sample, sequenced in a study of T cell repertoires in cytomegalovirus infection. TCRdb used MiXCR to reprocess the reads, holding one entry per CDR3 protein. The table shows about 830,000 distinct CDR3 sequences, with 32% occurring only once. No antigen has been assigned to these receptors. Sequencing was performed on cultured CD8+ T cells from PBMCs, taken from culture after CMV antigen stimulation. The source of these receptors is a human donor in good health (CMV status not recorded). Some clones in this sample may be carry-over from other donors' samples.

V and J are TRBV4-3 and TRBJ2-1, with TRBD1 as a possible D gene (5 bases). The germline V gene has CDR1 LGHNA and CDR2 YSLEER. The CDR3 has 14 residues. Trimming cost V 1 base and J 7 bases, with 11 bases left between them. DNA of the CDR3: TGCGCCAGCAGCCAAGCCAGGGTAGGGAATGAGCAGTTCTTC. It codes for CASSQARVGNEQFF.

The rearrangement uses TRBV6-1 and TRBJ2-5, with TRBD1 identical over 7 bases. V dropped 2 bases and J dropped 1; count of bases not matched to a gene: 4. The CDR3 loop spans 15 amino acids. CDR1 is MNHNS, CDR2 SASEGT, per germline. The CDR3: CASSESDRRQETQYF. CDR3 nucleotides: TGTGCCAGCAGTGAATCGGACAGGCGCCAAGAGACCCAGTACTTC.

The genes are TRBV19 and TRBJ2-7; no reliable D call. V lost 0 bases, J lost 4 bases, and 10 bases lay in between. Germline V lookup: CDR1 LNHDA, CDR2 SQIVND (reference sequence). The CDR3 spans 14 residues. Here the CDR3 reads CASSIDAASYEQYV. The CDR3 DNA reads TGTGCCAGTAGTATAGATGCGGCATCTTACGAGCAGTACGTC.

This clonotype was counted ten times or more. The V call is TRBV2, the J call TRBJ2-1; D is uncertain. V lost 8 bases, J lost 0 bases, and 14 bases lay in between. Looked up from germline, CDR1 is SNHLY and CDR2 is FYNNEI. The CDR3 is made up of 15 amino acids. CDR3: CASEARAYSYNEQFF. CDR3 in DNA: TGTGCCAGCGAAGCCCGGGCTTACTCCTACAATGAGCAGTTCTTC. Supplemented by reference TRBV2 and TRBJ2-1, the full variable domain reads EPEVTQTPSHQVTQMGQEVILRCVPISNHLYFYWYRQILGQKVEFLVSFYNNEISEKSEIFDDQFSVERPDGSNFTLKIRSTKLEDSAMYFCASEARAYSYNEQFFGPGTRLTVL.

With regard to this clonotype: The junction departs from germline at one end; a sequencing error may be responsible. This chain links TRBV7-7 with TRBJ2-2, with 7 bases fitting TRBD2. The CDR3 is 15 amino acids. The germline V gene has CDR1 SSHAT and CDR2 FNYEAQ (reference sequence). The CDR3 here is CASSRGAGRAGELFF. The CDR3 DNA reads TGTGCTAGCAGCCGCGGGGCAGGGAGGGCCGGGGAGCTGTTTTTT. The full variable domain, rest sourced from reference TRBV7-7 and TRBJ2-2, is GAGVSQSPRYKVTKRGQDVTLRCDPISSHATLYWYQQALGQGPEFLTYFNYEAQPDKSGLPSDRFSAERPEGSISTLTIQRTEQRDSAMYRCASSRGAGRAGELFFGEGSRLTVL.

The CDR3, as DNA: TGCGCCAGCAGCCAAGATATGGGAGGGTCCGGGGAGCTGTTTTTT. Protein product: CASSQDMGGSGELFF. The rearrangement uses TRBV4-1 and TRBJ2-2; 7 bases match TRBD2. The J segment lost 6 bases and the V segment lost 0 bases, leaving 4 bases of the junction unmatched. The CDR3 has 15 amino acids. CDR1 and CDR2 (germline): MGHRA, YSYEKL.

This chain links TRBV27 with TRBJ1-1; D uncertain. Germline V CDR1 and CDR2: MNHEY, SMNVEV (reference sequence). The CDR3 is 17 residues long. The ends were cut back, 2 bases at V and 0 bases at J, with 16 bases in the middle. DNA for the CDR3: TGTGCCAGCAGTTTAAGGCGTTCTACCTTTATGAACACTGAAGCTTTCTTT. Protein sequence: CASSLRRSTFMNTEAFF.

The chain uses TRBV6-2 or TRBV6-3 and TRBJ1-2; no firm D call. Trimming took 2 bases from V and 4 from J, leaving 11 bases between them. The CDR3 runs 14 residues. CDR1 and CDR2 from the germline V gene are MNHEY and SVGEGT. This CDR3 reads CASSYQTYVYGYTF. The DNA of the CDR3 is TGTGCCAGCAGTTACCAGACCTACGTCTATGGCTACACCTTC.

This clonotype was observed many times. The chain uses TRBV20-1 and TRBJ1-1; D is uncertain. The CDR3 runs to 13 residues. Germline lookup yields CDR1 DFQATT and CDR2 SNEGSKA (reference sequence). Between the trimmed V and J ends, which lost 5 bases and 5 bases, there was a span of 15 bases. The CDR3 bases are TGCAGTGCTGGCCCTATAGAAGGGACTGAAGCTTTCTTT. Translation: CSAGPIEGTEAFF.

The J gene is TRBJ2-5, the V gene TRBV7-6; D may be TRBD1 (7 bases). This CDR3 region has 15 residues. The V gene lost 2 bases and the J gene lost 7 bases, with 17 bases spanning the gap. Germline V lookup: CDR1 SGHVS, CDR2 FNYEAQ. In DNA, the CDR3 is TGTGCCAGCAGCTTACCCAGGGGGGTCACGTCGACCCAGTACTTC. Amino acids: CASSLPRGVTSTQYF.

This clonotype appeared many times. The V and J genes are TRBV10-3 and TRBJ2-1; D is unclear. The CDR3 covers 14 residues. Germline assignment: CDR1 ENHRY and CDR2 SYGVKD. V shed 3 bases and J shed 3 bases, with 9 bases lying between them. CDR3 nucleotide sequence: TGTGCCATCAGTGACCCCAAGTACTACAATGAGCAGTTCTTC. It is translated as CAISDPKYYNEQFF.